This TCR beta chain was captured by sequencing in a study of Tregs in tolerant kidney transplant recipients. Some clones are missing from TCRdb's copy, which holds only in-frame ones; the method was immunoSEQ multiplex PCR. The table shows under 300,000 clones, with about 80% occurring only once. CDR3 length: 14 residues. With V trimmed by 6 bases and J by 4 bases, 6 bases remained unmatched. CDR1 and CDR2 (germline): SNHLY, FYNNEI. This clone appeared a few times. The sample comprised CD4+ T cells from blood. This clonotype originated in a human donor in good health. The chain recombines TRBV2 with TRBJ1-5; TRBD1 aligns across 7 bases. The chain's CDR3 is CASRGDRENQPQHF. For the CDR3, the DNA is TGTGCCAGCAGAGGCGACAGGGAGAATCAGCCCCAGCATTTT.